This T cell receptor beta chain stems from a study of blood T cell repertoires in COVID-19. The germline V gene has CDR1 SGHNT and CDR2 YYREEE (reference sequence). CDR3 length: 14 residues. V was trimmed by 4 bases and J by 2 bases, leaving 11 bases between them. Data came from immunoSEQ multiplex PCR; TCRdb stores just in-frame clones and leaves some out. This sample carries about 200,000 clones, about three quarters of them seen once, and the ten largest clones take less than 7%. The V call is TRBV5-4, the J call TRBJ2-3; tentatively, D is TRBD2 (6 bases). This TCR derives from an older woman with acute or convalescent COVID-19. The sample comprised peripheral blood. The CDR3 bases are TGTGCCAGCAGCCGGGACTCCCCCACAGATACGCAGTATTTT. As protein: CASSRDSPTDTQYF.